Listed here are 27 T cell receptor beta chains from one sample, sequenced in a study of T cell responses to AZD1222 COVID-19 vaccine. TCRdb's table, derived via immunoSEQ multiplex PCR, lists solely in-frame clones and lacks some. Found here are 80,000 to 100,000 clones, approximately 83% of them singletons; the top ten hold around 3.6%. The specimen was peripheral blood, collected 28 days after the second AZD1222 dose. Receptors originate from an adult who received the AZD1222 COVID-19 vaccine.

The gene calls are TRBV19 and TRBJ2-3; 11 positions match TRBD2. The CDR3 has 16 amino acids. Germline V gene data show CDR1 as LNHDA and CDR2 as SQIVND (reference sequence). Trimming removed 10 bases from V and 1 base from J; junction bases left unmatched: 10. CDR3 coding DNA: TGTGCCACTACCCGAGATAGCGGGGGGGGCACAGATACGCAGTATTTT. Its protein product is CATTRDSGGGTDTQYF.

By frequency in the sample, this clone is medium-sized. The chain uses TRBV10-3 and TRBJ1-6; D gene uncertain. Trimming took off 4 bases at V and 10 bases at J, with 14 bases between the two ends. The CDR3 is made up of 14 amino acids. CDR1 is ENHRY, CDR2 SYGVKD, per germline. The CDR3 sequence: CAISASGGSSPLHF. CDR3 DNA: TGTGCCATCAGTGCCTCCGGCGGCAGCTCACCCCTCCACTTT.

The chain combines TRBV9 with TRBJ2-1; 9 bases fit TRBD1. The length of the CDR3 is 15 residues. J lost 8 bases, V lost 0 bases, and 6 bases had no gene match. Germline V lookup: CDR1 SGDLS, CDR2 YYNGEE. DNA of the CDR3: TGTGCCAGCAGCGTAGAGGGACAGGGCTCCGATGAGCAGTTCTTC. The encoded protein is CASSVEGQGSDEQFF.

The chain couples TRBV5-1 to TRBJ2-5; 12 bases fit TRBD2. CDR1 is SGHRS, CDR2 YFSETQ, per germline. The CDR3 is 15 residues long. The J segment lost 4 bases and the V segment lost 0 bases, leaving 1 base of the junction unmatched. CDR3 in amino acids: CASSLVTSGGETQYF. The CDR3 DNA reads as TGCGCCAGCAGCTTGGTGACTAGCGGGGGAGAGACCCAGTACTTC.

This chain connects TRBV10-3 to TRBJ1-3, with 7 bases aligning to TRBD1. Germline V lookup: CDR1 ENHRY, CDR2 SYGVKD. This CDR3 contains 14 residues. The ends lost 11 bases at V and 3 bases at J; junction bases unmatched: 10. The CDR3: CAHHEGGFGNTIYF. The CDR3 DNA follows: TGTGCCCATCATGAAGGGGGCTTTGGAAACACCATATATTTT.

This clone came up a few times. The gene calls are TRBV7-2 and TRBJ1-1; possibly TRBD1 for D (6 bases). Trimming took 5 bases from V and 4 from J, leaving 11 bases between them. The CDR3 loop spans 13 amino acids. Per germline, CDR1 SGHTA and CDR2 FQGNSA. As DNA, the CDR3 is TGTGCCAGCAGCCCCCGGGACATCACTGAAGCTTTCTTT. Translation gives CASSPRDITEAFF.

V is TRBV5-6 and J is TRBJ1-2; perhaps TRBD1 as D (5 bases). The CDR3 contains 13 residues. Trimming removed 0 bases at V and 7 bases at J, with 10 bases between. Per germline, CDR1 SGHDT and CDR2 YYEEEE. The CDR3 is CASSLAGGRGYTF. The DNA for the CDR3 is TGTGCCAGCAGCTTGGCCGGGGGTCGTGGCTACACCTTC.

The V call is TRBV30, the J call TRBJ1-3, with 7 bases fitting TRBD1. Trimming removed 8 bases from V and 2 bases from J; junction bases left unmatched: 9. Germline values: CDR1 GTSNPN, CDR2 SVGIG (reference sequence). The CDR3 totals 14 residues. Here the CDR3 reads CALRQGGTGNTIYF. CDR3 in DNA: TGTGCCCTGCGGCAGGGGGGTACTGGAAACACCATATATTTT. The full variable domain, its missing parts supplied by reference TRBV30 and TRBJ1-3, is SQTIHQWPATLVQPVGSPLSLECTVEGTSNPNLYWYRQAAGRGLQLLFYSVGIGQISSEVPQNLSASRPQDRQFILSSKKLLLSDSGFYLCALRQGGTGNTIYFGEGSWLTVV.

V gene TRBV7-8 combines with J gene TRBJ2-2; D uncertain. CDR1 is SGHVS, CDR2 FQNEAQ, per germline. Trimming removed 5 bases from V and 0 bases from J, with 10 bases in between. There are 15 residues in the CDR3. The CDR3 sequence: CASSPWTTNTGELFF. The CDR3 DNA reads TGTGCCAGCAGCCCCTGGACGACGAACACCGGGGAGCTGTTTTTT.

CDR3 sequence: CASSLLALGAEAFF. CDR3 nucleotide sequence: TGTGCCAGCAGTTTACTTGCCCTGGGCGCTGAAGCTTTCTTT. The chain links TRBV28 to TRBJ1-1; D not resolved. CDR1 MDHEN and CDR2 SYDVKM come from the germline V gene. V dropped 2 bases and J dropped 6 bases, with 13 bases sitting between them. CDR3 length: 14 residues.

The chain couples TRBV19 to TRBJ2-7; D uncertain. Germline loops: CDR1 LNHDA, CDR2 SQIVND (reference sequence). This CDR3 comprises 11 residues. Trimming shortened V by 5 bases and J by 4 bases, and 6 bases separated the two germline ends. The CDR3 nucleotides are TGTGCCAGTAGTCATGCATACGAGCAGTACTTC. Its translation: CASSHAYEQYF.

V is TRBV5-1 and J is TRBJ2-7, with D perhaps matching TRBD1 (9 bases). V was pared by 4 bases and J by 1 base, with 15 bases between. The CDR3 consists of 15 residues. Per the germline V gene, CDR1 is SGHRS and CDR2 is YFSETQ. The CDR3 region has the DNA TGCGCCAGCAGCACGGGGGGGACAGGGTCCTACGAGCAGTACTTC. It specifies CASSTGGTGSYEQYF.

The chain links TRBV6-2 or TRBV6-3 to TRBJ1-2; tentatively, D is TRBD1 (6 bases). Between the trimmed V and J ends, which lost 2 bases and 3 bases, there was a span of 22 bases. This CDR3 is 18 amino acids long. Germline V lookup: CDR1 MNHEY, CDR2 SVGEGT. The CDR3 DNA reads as TGTGCCAGCAGTTACGCCGCCCCAGGGGAAGTGGACTACTATGGCTACACCTTC. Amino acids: CASSYAAPGEVDYYGYTF.

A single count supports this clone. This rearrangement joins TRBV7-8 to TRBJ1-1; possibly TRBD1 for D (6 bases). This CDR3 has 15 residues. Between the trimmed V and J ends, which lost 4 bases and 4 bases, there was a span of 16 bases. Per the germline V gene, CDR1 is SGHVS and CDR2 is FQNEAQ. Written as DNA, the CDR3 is TGTGCCAGCAGCTCATTAACAGGGACTACCACTGAAGCTTTCTTT. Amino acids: CASSSLTGTTTEAFF.

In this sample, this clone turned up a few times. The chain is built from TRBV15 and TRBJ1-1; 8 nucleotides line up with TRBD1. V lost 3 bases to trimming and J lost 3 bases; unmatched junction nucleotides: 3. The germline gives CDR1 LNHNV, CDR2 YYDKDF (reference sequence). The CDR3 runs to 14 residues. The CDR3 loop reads CATSRETGDTEAFF. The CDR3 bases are TGTGCCACCAGCAGGGAGACAGGGGACACTGAAGCTTTCTTT.

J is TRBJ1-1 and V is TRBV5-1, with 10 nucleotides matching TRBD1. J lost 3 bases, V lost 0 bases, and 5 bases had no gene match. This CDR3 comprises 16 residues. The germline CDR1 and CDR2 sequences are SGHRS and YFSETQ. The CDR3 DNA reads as TGCGCCAGCAGCTTGGCCGGGGACAGGGGTCACACTGAAGCTTTCTTT. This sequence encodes CASSLAGDRGHTEAFF.

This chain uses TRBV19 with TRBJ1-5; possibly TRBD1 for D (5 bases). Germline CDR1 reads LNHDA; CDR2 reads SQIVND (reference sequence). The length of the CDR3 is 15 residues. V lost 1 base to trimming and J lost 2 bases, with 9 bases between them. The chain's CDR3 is CASSIGDGRNQPQHF. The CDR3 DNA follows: TGTGCCAGTAGTATAGGGGACGGTCGCAATCAGCCCCAGCATTTT.

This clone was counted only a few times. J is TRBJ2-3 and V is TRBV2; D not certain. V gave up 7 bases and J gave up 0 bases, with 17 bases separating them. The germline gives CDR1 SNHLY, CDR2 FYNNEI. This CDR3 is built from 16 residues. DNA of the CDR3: TGTGCCAGCATTCCTTTAAATCCCACTAGCACAGATACGCAGTATTTT. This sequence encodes CASIPLNPTSTDTQYF.

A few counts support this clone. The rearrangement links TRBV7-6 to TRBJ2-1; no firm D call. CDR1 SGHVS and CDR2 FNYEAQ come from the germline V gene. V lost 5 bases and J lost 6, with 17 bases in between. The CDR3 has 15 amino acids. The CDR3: CASSLELARTNEQFF. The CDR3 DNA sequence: TGTGCCAGCAGCCTAGAATTAGCACGAACCAATGAGCAGTTCTTC.

CDR3 in amino acids: CSVLDLGRGSTEAFF. CDR3 DNA sequence: TGCAGCGTCCTCGATCTGGGGCGAGGAAGCACTGAAGCTTTCTTT. The chain links TRBV29-1 to TRBJ1-1; a weak D match, TRBD1 (5 bases). The CDR3 extends over 15 amino acids. Germline V lookup: CDR1 SQVTM, CDR2 ANQGSEA. Trimming cost V 6 bases and J 4 bases, with 21 bases left between them.

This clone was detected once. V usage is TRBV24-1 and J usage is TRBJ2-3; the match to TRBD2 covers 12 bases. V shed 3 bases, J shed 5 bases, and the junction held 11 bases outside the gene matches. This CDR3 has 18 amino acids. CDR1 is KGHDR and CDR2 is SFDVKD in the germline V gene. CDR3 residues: CATSDETGLAGLEDTQYF. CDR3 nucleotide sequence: TGTGCCACCAGTGATGAGACCGGACTAGCGGGATTGGAAGATACGCAGTATTTT.

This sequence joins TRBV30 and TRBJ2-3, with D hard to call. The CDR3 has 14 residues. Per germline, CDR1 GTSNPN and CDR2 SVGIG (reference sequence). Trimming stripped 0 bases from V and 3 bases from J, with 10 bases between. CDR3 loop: CAWSVLGETDTQYF. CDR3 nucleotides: TGTGCCTGGAGTGTACTTGGTGAGACAGATACGCAGTATTTT.

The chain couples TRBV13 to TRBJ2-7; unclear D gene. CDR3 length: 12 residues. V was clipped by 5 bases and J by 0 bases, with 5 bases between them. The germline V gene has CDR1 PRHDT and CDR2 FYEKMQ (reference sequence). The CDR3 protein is CASSLFSYEQYF. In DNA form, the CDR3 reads TGTGCCAGCAGCCTTTTCTCCTACGAGCAGTACTTC. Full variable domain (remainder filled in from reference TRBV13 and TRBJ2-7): AAGVIQSPRHLIKEKRETATLKCYPIPRHDTVYWYQQGPGQDPQFLISFYEKMQSDKGSIPDRFSAQQFSDYHSELNMSSLELGDSALYFCASSLFSYEQYFGPGTRLTVT.

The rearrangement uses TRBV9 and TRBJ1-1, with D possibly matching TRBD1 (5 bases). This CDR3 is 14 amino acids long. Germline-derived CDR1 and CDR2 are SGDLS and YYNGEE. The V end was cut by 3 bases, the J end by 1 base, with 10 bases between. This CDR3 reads CASSETTANTEAFF. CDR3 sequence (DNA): TGTGCCAGCAGCGAAACGACAGCGAACACTGAAGCTTTCTTT.

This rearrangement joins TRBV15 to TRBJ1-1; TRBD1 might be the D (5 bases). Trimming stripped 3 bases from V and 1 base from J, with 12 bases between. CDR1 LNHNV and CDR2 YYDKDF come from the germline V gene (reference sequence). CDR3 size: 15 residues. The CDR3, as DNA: TGTGCCACCAGCAGTGGTGGACACACGAACACTGAAGCTTTCTTT. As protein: CATSSGGHTNTEAFF.

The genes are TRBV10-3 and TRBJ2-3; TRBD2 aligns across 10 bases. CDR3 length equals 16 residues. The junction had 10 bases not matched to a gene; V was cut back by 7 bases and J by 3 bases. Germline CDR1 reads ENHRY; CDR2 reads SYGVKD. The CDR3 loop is CAITASGSSGTDTQYF. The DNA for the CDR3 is TGTGCCATCACCGCTAGCGGGAGCTCGGGGACAGATACGCAGTATTTT.

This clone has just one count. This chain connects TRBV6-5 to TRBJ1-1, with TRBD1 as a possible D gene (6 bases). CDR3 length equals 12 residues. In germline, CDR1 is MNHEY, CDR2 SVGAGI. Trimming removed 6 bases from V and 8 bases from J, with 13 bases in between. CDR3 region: CASSLGRGEAFF. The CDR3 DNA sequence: TGTGCCAGCAGCCTCGGAAGGGGGGAAGCTTTCTTT.